The T cell receptor beta chain described here comes from a study of blood T cell repertoires in COVID-19. Overall study context: The United States, Italy and Spain were the sources of the acute and convalescent COVID-19 samples. PBMCs, B-cell-depleted T cells, or T cells were the source of the cDNA or gDNA that made up the material.

The Seattle patients, enrolled during active infection, were followed longitudinally. Germline V gives CDR1 SGHNT, CDR2 YYREEE (reference sequence). The CDR3 length is 15 residues. V was clipped by 0 bases and J by 4 bases, with 13 bases between them. Authors' processing steps: Estimation of nucleated cell counts was performed using reference gene primer amplification. Method: immunoSEQ multiplex PCR; TCRdb's copy keeps in-frame clones and lacks some. The DNA was the basis for D and trimming; V, J and clone size are from that table. The repertoire has around 200,000 clones, 70% to 80% of them found once; the top ten carry nearly 6%.

The J gene is TRBJ1-2, the V gene TRBV5-4, with TRBD1 as a possible D gene (5 bases). The sequence was obtained from a woman between 40 and 50 years old with COVID-19, enrolled during active disease. The sequenced material came from peripheral blood. CDR3: CASSLVTRVPYGYTF. The CDR3 DNA is TGTGCCAGCAGCTTGGTTACCAGGGTACCCTATGGCTACACCTTC.